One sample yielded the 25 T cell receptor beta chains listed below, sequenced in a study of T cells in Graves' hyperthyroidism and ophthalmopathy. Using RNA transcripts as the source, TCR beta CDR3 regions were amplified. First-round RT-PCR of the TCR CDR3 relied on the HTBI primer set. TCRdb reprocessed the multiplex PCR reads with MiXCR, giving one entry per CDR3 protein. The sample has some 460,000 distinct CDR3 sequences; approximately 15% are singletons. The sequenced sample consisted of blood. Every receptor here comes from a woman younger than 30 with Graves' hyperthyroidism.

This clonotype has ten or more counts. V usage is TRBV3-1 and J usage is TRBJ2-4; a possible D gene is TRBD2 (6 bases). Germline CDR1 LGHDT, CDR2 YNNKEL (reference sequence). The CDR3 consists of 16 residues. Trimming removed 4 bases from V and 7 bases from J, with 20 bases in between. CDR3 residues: CASSPQRPLAGNIQYF. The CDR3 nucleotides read TGTGCCAGCAGCCCCCAAAGGCCCCTGGCGGGGAACATTCAGTACTTC.

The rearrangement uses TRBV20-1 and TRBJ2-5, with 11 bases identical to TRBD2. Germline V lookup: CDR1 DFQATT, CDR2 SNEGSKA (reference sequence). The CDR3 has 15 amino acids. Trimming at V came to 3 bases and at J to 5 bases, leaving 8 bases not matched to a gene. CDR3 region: CSASPSSGRVETQYF. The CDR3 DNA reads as TGCAGTGCTAGCCCAAGTAGCGGGAGGGTGGAGACCCAGTACTTC.

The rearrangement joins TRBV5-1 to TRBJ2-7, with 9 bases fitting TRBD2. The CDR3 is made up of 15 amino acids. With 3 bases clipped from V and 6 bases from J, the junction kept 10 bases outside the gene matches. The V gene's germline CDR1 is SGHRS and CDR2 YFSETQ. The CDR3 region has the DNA TGCGCCAGCAGCTCAACACCGGGACTAGCCGTCGAGCAGTACTTC. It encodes CASSSTPGLAVEQYF.

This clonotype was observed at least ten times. The CDR3 protein is CASSRDRGNGYTF. The CDR3 nucleotides are TGCGCCAGCAGCAGGGACAGGGGGAATGGCTACACCTTC. This sequence joins TRBV5-1 and TRBJ1-2; 11 bases agree with TRBD1. V trimming: 4 bases; J trimming: 6 bases; junction bases outside the gene matches: 2. CDR3 length equals 13 residues. CDR1 and CDR2 from the germline V gene are SGHRS and YFSETQ.

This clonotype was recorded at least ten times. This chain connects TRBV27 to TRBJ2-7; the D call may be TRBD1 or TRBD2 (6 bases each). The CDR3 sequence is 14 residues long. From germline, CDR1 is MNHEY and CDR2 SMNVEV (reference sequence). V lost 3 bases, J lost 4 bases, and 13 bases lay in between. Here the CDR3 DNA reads TGTGCCAGCAGTTTGGGGGGCAGGGAGTACGAGCAGTACTTC. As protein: CASSLGGREYEQYF.

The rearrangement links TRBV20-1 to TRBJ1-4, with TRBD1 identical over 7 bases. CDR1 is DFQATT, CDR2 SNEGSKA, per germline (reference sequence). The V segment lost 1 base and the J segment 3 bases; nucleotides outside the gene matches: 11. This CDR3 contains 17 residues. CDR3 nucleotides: TGCAGTGCTAGAGGCTTGGGAGGGGGCGCGGCTAATGAAAAACTGTTTTTT. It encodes CSARGLGGGAANEKLFF.

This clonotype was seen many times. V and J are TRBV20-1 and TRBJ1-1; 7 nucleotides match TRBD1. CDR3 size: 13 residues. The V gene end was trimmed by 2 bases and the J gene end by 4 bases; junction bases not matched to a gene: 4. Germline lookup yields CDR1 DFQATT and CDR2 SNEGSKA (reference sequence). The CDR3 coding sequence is TGCAGTGCTAGACAGGGGGGAGGCACTGAAGCTTTCTTT. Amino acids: CSARQGGGTEAFF.

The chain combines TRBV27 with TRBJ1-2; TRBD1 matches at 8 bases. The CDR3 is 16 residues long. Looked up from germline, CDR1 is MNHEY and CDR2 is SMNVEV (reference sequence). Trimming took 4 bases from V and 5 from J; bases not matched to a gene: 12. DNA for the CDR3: TGTGCCAGCAGTTCCCGCCGGGCAGGGGGCCAGTATGGCTACACCTTC. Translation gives CASSSRRAGGQYGYTF.

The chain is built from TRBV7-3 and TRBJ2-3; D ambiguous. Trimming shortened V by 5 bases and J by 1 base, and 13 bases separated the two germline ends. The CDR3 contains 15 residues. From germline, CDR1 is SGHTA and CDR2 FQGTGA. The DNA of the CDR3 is TGTGCCAGCAGCCGAGGCTCACCCCGCACAGATACGCAGTATTTT. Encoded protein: CASSRGSPRTDTQYF.

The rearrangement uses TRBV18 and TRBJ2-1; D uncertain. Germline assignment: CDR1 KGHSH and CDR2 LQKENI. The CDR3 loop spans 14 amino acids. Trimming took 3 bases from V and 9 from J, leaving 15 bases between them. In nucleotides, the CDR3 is TGTGCCAGCTCACCGGTAACGACTCCCGCTGAGCAGTTCTTC. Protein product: CASSPVTTPAEQFF.

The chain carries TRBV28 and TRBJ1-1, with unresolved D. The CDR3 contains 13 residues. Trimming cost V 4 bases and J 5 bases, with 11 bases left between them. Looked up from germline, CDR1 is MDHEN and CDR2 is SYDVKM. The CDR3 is CASSSPYLTEAFF. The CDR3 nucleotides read TGTGCCAGCAGTTCGCCTTATTTAACTGAAGCTTTCTTT.

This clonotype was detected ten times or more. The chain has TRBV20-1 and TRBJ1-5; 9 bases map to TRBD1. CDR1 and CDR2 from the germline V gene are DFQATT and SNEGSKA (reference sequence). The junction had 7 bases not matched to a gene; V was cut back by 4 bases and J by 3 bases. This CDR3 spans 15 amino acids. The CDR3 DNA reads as TGCAGTGCTAAAACAGGGGGCAGTAACAATCAGCCCCAGCATTTT. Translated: CSAKTGGSNNQPQHF.

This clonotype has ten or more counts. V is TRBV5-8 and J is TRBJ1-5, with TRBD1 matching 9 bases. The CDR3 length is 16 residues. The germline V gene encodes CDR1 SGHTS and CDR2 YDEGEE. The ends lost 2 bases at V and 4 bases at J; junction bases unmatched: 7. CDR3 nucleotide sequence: TGTGCCAGCAGCTTTTCCGGGACAGGGTTTAATCAGCCCCAGCATTTT. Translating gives CASSFSGTGFNQPQHF.

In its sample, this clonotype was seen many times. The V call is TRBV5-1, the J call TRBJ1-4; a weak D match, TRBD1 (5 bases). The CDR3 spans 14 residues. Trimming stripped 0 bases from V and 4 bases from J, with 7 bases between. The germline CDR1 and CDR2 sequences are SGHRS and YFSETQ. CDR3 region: CASSLEQDNEKLFF. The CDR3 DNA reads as TGCGCCAGCAGCTTGGAACAGGATAATGAAAAACTGTTTTTT.

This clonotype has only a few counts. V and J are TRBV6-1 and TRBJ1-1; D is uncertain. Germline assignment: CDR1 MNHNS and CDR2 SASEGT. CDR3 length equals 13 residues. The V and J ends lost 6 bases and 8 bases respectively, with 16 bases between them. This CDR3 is CASSYRPGIEAFF. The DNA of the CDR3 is TGTGCCAGCAGCTACAGACCCGGGATAGAAGCTTTCTTT.

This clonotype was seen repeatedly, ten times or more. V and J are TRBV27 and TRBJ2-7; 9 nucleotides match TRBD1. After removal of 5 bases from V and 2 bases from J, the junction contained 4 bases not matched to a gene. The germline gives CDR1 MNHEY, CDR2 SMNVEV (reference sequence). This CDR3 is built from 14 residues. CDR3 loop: CASSPGTGPYEQYF. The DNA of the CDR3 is TGTGCCAGCAGTCCCGGGACAGGGCCCTACGAGCAGTACTTC.

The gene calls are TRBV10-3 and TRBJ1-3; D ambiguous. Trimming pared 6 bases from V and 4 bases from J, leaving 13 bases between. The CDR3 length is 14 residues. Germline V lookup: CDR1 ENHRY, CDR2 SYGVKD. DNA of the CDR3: TGTGCCATCAGGGGGAGTTCGGAGGGAAACACCATATATTTT. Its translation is CAIRGSSEGNTIYF.

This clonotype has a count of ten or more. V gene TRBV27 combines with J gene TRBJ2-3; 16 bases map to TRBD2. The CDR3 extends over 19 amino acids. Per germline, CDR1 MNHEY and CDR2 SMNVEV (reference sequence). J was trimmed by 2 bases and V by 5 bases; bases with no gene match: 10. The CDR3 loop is CASSSLGTSGREDTDTQYF. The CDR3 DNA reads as TGTGCCAGCAGTAGCCTAGGGACTAGCGGGAGGGAAGACACAGATACGCAGTATTTT.

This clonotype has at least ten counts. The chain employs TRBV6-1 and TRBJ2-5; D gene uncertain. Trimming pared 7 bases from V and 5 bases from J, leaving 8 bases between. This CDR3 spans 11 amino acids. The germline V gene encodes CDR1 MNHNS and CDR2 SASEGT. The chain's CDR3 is CASTQRETQYF. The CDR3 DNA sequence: TGTGCCAGCACCCAAAGGGAGACCCAGTACTTC.

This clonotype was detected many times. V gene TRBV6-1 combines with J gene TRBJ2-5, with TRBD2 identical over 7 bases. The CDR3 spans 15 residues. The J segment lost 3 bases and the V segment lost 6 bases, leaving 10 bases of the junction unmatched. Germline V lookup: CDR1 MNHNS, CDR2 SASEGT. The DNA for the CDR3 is TGTGCCAGCAGCCCCCTAGGACGGGGGGAAGAGACCCAGTACTTC. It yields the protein CASSPLGRGEETQYF.

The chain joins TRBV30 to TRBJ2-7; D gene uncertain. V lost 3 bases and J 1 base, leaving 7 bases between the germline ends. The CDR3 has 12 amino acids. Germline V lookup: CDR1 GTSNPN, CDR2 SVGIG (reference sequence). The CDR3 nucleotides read TGTGCCTGGAGACGGCAATCCTACGAGCAGTACTTC. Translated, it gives CAWRRQSYEQYF.

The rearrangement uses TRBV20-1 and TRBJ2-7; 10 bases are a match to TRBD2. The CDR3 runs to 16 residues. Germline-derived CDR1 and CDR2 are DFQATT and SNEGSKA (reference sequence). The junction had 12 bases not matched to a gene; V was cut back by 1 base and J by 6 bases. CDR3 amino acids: CSARVVVSGRMGEQYF. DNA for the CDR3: TGCAGTGCTAGAGTCGTGGTTAGCGGGAGGATGGGCGAGCAGTACTTC.

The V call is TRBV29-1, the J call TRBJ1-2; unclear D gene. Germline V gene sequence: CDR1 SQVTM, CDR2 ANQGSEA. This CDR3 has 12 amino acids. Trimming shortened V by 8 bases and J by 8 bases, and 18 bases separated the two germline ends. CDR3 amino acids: CSPYILVDGYTF. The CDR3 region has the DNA TGCAGCCCATATATATTGGTAGACGGCTACACCTTC.

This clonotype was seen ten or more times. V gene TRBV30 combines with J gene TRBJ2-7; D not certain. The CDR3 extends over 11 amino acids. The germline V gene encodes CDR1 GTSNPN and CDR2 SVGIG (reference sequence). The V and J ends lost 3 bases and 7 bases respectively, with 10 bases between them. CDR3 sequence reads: CAWSAHGEQYF. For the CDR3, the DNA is TGTGCCTGGAGCGCGCACGGGGAGCAGTACTTC. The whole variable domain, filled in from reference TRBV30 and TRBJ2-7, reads SQTIHQWPATLVQPVGSPLSLECTVEGTSNPNLYWYRQAAGRGLQLLFYSVGIGQISSEVPQNLSASRPQDRQFILSSKKLLLSDSGFYLCAWSAHGEQYFGPGTRLTVT.

CDR3 sequence reads: CATSKDSFEQYF. DNA of the CDR3: TGTGCCACCAGTAAGGACAGTTTCGAGCAGTACTTC. The rearrangement uses TRBV15 and TRBJ2-7; the D gene is possibly TRBD1 (6 bases). V lost 6 bases, J lost 6 bases, and 12 bases lay in between. Germline V gives CDR1 LNHNV, CDR2 YYDKDF (reference sequence). This CDR3 spans 12 amino acids.